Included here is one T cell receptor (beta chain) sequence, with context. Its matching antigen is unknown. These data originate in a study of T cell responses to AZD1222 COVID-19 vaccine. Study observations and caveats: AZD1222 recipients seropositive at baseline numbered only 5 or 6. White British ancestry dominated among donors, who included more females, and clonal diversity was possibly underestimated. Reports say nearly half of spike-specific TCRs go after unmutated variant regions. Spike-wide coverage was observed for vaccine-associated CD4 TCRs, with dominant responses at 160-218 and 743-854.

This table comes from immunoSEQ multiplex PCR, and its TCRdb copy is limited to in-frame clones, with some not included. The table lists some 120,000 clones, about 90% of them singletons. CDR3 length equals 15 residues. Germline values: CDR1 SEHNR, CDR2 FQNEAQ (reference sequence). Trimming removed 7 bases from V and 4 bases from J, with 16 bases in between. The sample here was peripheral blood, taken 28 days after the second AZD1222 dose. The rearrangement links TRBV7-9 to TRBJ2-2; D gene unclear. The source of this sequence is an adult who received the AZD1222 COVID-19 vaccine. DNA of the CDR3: TGTGCCAGCACGGTAGTGGGGTCGGCCACCGGGGAGCTGTTTTTT. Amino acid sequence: CASTVVGSATGELFF.